The 22 T cell receptor beta chains below were found in one sample sequenced in a study of CD8 T cells in Susac syndrome. When the RNA was reverse transcribed, random hexamers were used with an input of about 0.5 to 1 ug. MiXCR was run by TCRdb on the immunoSEQ multiplex PCR reads, yielding one entry per CDR3 protein. This sample yields 170,000 or so distinct CDR3 sequences, of which roughly 95% are seen a single time; around 0.13% belongs to the top ten. Specimen: CD4+ T cells from PBMCs. The receptors stem from a human donor with Susac syndrome.

This chain joins TRBV10-3 and TRBJ2-4; 9 bases map to TRBD1. Germline CDR1 ENHRY, CDR2 SYGVKD. Unmatched junction bases numbered 5, after V lost 2 bases and J lost 0 bases. CDR3 size: 17 residues. CDR3 coding DNA: TGTGCCATCAGTGAGGATGACAGGGGGACAGCCAAAAACATTCAGTACTTC. This encodes CAISEDDRGTAKNIQYF.

This chain joins TRBV18 and TRBJ2-7; either TRBD1 or TRBD2 may fit D (5 bases each). Germline V gene data show CDR1 as KGHSH and CDR2 as LQKENI. V lost 4 bases and J lost 6, with 13 bases in between. CDR3 length: 13 amino acids. The CDR3 loop reads CASSLDGTGEQYV. DNA for the CDR3: TGTGCCAGCTCACTCGACGGGACCGGCGAGCAGTACGTC.

V gene TRBV2 combines with J gene TRBJ2-7, with D tentatively TRBD2 (5 bases). Trimming stripped 7 bases from V and 4 bases from J, with 11 bases between. CDR3 length equals 12 residues. Germline V gene data show CDR1 as SNHLY and CDR2 as FYNNEI. This chain's CDR3 is CASKDSGYEQYF. The CDR3 DNA follows: TGTGCCAGCAAGGACTCCGGTTACGAGCAGTACTTC.

The chain uses TRBV29-1 and TRBJ1-4; TRBD1 aligns across 9 bases. This CDR3 has 12 residues. J gave up 7 bases and V 7 bases, and 4 bases lay outside the gene matches. Germline CDR1 and CDR2: SQVTM and ANQGSEA. CDR3 DNA sequence: TGCAGCGGGGGACAGGGATCTGAAAAACTGTTTTTT. This codes for CSGGQGSEKLFF.

The V gene is TRBV7-9, the J gene TRBJ2-1; D call uncertain. This CDR3 has 14 amino acids. With 5 bases removed from V and 10 bases from J, the gap between germline ends came to 18 bases. Germline V lookup: CDR1 SEHNR, CDR2 FQNEAQ (reference sequence). The CDR3 loop is CASSPRVGFGEQFF. The CDR3 nucleotides are TGTGCCAGCAGCCCACGGGTCGGTTTCGGGGAGCAGTTCTTC.

The rearrangement uses TRBV27 and TRBJ2-1, with D uncertain. The CDR3 has 13 residues. CDR1 and CDR2 (germline): MNHEY, SMNVEV (reference sequence). V was cut by 2 bases and J by 2 bases, with 4 bases left in between. CDR3 protein: CASSLNPYNEQFF. The DNA of the CDR3 is TGTGCCAGCAGTTTAAACCCCTACAATGAGCAGTTCTTC.

The chain combines TRBV4-3 with TRBJ1-2; possibly TRBD1 for D (5 bases). This CDR3 contains 14 residues. Trimming took off 3 bases at V and 4 bases at J, with 12 bases between the two ends. The germline V gene has CDR1 LGHNA and CDR2 YSLEER. The CDR3 protein is CASSHTGGSYGYTF. The DNA for the CDR3 is TGCGCCAGCAGCCACACGGGGGGATCCTATGGCTACACCTTC.

This clonotype showed up just once. J is TRBJ1-6 and V is TRBV25-1; D ambiguous. Deletions cut 3 bases from V and 0 bases from J, with 9 bases between. Germline-derived CDR1 and CDR2 are MGHDK and SYGVNS. The CDR3 covers 16 residues. CDR3 sequence (DNA): TGTGCCAGCAGTGAGGGAGTTAGCTCCTATAATTCACCCCTCCACTTT. The encoded protein is CASSEGVSSYNSPLHF.

CDR3 DNA: TGCGCCAGCAGCCCCAATCTCCAGGGACTAGAAAAACTGTTTTTT. It translates to CASSPNLQGLEKLFF. This chain links TRBV5-1 with TRBJ1-4, with D tentatively TRBD1 (5 bases). The CDR3 has 15 amino acids. Germline-derived CDR1 and CDR2 are SGHRS and YFSETQ. Deletions cut 4 bases from V and 8 bases from J, with 18 bases between. The variable domain in full, with the rest retrieved from reference TRBV5-1 and TRBJ1-4, is KAGVTQTPRYLIKTRGQQVTLSCSPISGHRSVSWYQQTPGQGLQFLFEYFSETQRNKGNFPGRFSGRQFSNSRSEMNVSTLELGDSALYLCASSPNLQGLEKLFFGSGTQLSVL.

V and J are TRBV29-1 and TRBJ1-2; D remains unclear. CDR3 length: 11 amino acids. Germline V gene sequence: CDR1 SQVTM, CDR2 ANQGSEA. V lost 7 bases and J lost 2, with 8 bases in between. The CDR3 DNA follows: TGCAGCGGTATGACCAACTATGGCTACACCTTC. Residues: CSGMTNYGYTF. Based on the CDR3 plus reference TRBV29-1 and TRBJ1-2, the full variable domain is SAVISQKPSRDICQRGTSLTIQCQVDSQVTMMFWYRQQPGQSLTLIATANQGSEATYESGFVIDKFPISRPNLTFSTLTVSNMSPEDSSIYLCSGMTNYGYTFGSGTRLTVV.

This clonotype was recorded once. The CDR3 sequence is CASSKPGQGARGEQYF. As DNA, the CDR3 is TGTGCCAGCAGTAAACCGGGACAGGGAGCAAGGGGCGAGCAGTACTTC. The chain employs TRBV27 and TRBJ2-7; 9 bases align to TRBD1. V lost 5 bases, J lost 6 bases, and 14 bases stayed unmatched. The CDR3 consists of 16 residues. CDR1 MNHEY and CDR2 SMNVEV come from the germline V gene (reference sequence).

V is TRBV20-1 and J is TRBJ1-3; D possibly corresponds to TRBD1 (6 bases). The V gene's germline CDR1 is DFQATT and CDR2 SNEGSKA (reference sequence). V was clipped by 5 bases and J by 2 bases, with 10 bases between them. The CDR3 is 13 amino acids. The CDR3 is CSASQGPGNTIYF. CDR3 sequence (DNA): TGCAGTGCTTCGCAGGGGCCTGGAAACACCATATATTTT.

This clonotype has just one count. CDR3 loop: CASSSGTGKNQPQHF. The CDR3 DNA is TGTGCCAGCAGTTCCGGGACAGGGAAAAATCAGCCCCAGCATTTT. V is TRBV2 and J is TRBJ1-5; TRBD1 agrees at 9 bases. The CDR3 has 15 amino acids. V shed 5 bases, J shed 4 bases, and the junction held 6 bases outside the gene matches. Germline V gives CDR1 SNHLY, CDR2 FYNNEI.

Here the CDR3 DNA reads TGTGCCAGCCGTCAAACCGGGGAGCTGTTTTTT. Translation: CASRQTGELFF. The gene calls are TRBV6-5 and TRBJ2-2, with unresolved D. The CDR3 runs 11 residues. Trimming shortened V by 8 bases and J by 5 bases, and 6 bases separated the two germline ends. The germline V gene encodes CDR1 MNHEY and CDR2 SVGAGI.

The CDR3 DNA sequence: TGTGCCAGCAGCTACACAGGGTGGGGACTTGAAAAACTGTTTTTT. This encodes CASSYTGWGLEKLFF. This rearrangement joins TRBV28 to TRBJ1-4; a weak D match, TRBD1 (6 bases). CDR3 size: 15 residues. CDR1 and CDR2 from the germline V gene are MDHEN and SYDVKM. Between the trimmed V and J ends, which lost 6 bases and 7 bases, there was a span of 18 bases.

The CDR3 here is CASSVAELQETQYF. The CDR3, as DNA: TGTGCCAGCAGCGTAGCAGAGCTCCAAGAGACCCAGTACTTC. The V call is TRBV9, the J call TRBJ2-5; D ambiguous. Trimming took off 0 bases at V and 1 base at J, with 7 bases between the two ends. The CDR3 consists of 14 residues. The V gene's germline CDR1 is SGDLS and CDR2 YYNGEE.

This rearrangement joins TRBV24-1 to TRBJ1-2, with a weak D call TRBD1 (6 bases). V was trimmed by 3 bases and J by 6 bases, leaving 22 bases between them. There are 17 residues in the CDR3. The V gene's germline CDR1 is KGHDR and CDR2 SFDVKD. CDR3 nucleotides: TGTGCCACCAGTGATCCAAAAGGCGCCAGGGGTATACATGGCTACACCTTC. This sequence encodes CATSDPKGARGIHGYTF.

The chain combines TRBV4-2 with TRBJ2-7; TRBD2 is a possible D gene (5 bases). This CDR3 has 15 residues. In germline, CDR1 is LGHNA, CDR2 YNFKEQ. The V gene lost 0 bases and the J gene lost 0 bases, with 9 bases spanning the gap. The CDR3 DNA reads TGTGCCAGCAGCCAAGATCCCCGGGACTCCTACGAGCAGTACTTC. It translates to CASSQDPRDSYEQYF.

The V gene is TRBV5-1, the J gene TRBJ1-2; 7 bases are shared with TRBD1. The CDR3 sequence is 13 residues long. From germline, CDR1 is SGHRS and CDR2 YFSETQ. V shed 4 bases and J 6 bases; nucleotides not matched to a gene: 6. This CDR3 is CASSRGQEDGYTF. The CDR3 DNA is TGCGCCAGCAGCAGGGGGCAGGAAGATGGCTACACCTTC. The whole variable domain, remainder taken from reference TRBV5-1 and TRBJ1-2, is KAGVTQTPRYLIKTRGQQVTLSCSPISGHRSVSWYQQTPGQGLQFLFEYFSETQRNKGNFPGRFSGRQFSNSRSEMNVSTLELGDSALYLCASSRGQEDGYTFGSGTRLTVV.

The chain carries TRBV11-2 and TRBJ2-1; possible D gene TRBD2, 5 bases. Germline V CDR1 and CDR2: SGHAT, FQNNGV. The germline V and J ends were trimmed by 10 bases and 7 bases, with 20 bases remaining between them. This CDR3 spans 14 amino acids. CDR3 in DNA: TGTGCCACCGCAGAAGCGAGGGCCCGGAATGAGCAGTTCTTC. Its protein is CATAEARARNEQFF. Drawing the rest from reference TRBV11-2 and TRBJ2-1, the complete variable domain is EAGVAQSPRYKIIEKRQSVAFWCNPISGHATLYWYQQILGQGPKLLIQFQNNGVVDDSQLPKDRFSAERLKGVDSTLKIQPAKLEDSAVYLCATAEARARNEQFFGPGTRLTVL.

The rearrangement links TRBV9 to TRBJ2-3; D gene ambiguous. This CDR3 has 13 amino acids. Germline V gene lookup returns CDR1 SGDLS and CDR2 YYNGEE. The V gene lost 4 bases and the J gene lost 8 bases, with 14 bases spanning the gap. The CDR3: CASSPWWGGTQYF. The CDR3 DNA is TGTGCCAGCAGCCCCTGGTGGGGTGGTACGCAGTATTTT.

The rearrangement uses TRBV5-1 and TRBJ2-3, with D perhaps matching TRBD1 (6 bases). CDR3 size: 16 residues. Trimming took off 4 bases at V and 2 bases at J, with 17 bases between the two ends. CDR1 and CDR2 (germline): SGHRS, YFSETQ. CDR3 in amino acids: CASSISGQGPTDTQYF. CDR3 coding DNA: TGCGCCAGCAGCATCTCGGGCCAGGGGCCCACAGATACGCAGTATTTT.